Detailed here is one T cell receptor (beta chain). Its specificity is unknown. CDR3 length: 12 residues. CDR1 MDHEN and CDR2 SYDVKM come from the germline V gene. Trimming took off 7 bases at V and 4 bases at J, with 10 bases between the two ends. A lack of ophthalmopathy progression within 18 months defined stable Graves' hyperthyroidism. Those with hyperthyroidism were 18 to 65 years old, newly diagnosed, and ill for under 2 months. This record comes from a study of T cells in Graves' hyperthyroidism and ophthalmopathy. What was amplified from RNA transcripts were TCR beta CDR3 regions. A first-round RT-PCR of the TCR CDR3 used the HTBI primer set. One entry per CDR3 protein results from TCRdb running MiXCR on the multiplex PCR reads. The profile shows roughly 380,000 distinct CDR3 sequences, approximately 19% of them singletons. Study-level points and caveats: In blood, most of the thyroid clonotypes expanded above 0.001 were also present. Patients with ophthalmopathy were separated from those with stable hyperthyroidism by a 13 V-J model.

This chain links TRBV28 with TRBJ2-5, with D possibly being TRBD1 (5 bases). The clonotype originates from a woman under 30 with Graves' hyperthyroidism. Sequencing was carried out using blood. The CDR3 region has the DNA TGTGCCAGCATGGAAGGGGCAGAGACCCAGTACTTC. Translating gives CASMEGAETQYF.